This T cell receptor (beta chain) was recorded in a study of cytomegalovirus exposure and HLA in healthy donors. Whole-study results and caveats: From TCR beta sequences, most subjects' HLA-A and HLA-B alleles were reportedly predicted accurately. It was only CMV serostatus that was available as immune exposure information.

In the PCR, 60 Vbeta and 13 Jbeta primers were used. Method: immunoSEQ multiplex PCR; TCRdb's copy keeps in-frame clones and lacks some. In the table there are approximately 120,000 clones, roughly 80% of which are singletons. V dropped 1 base and J dropped 7 bases, with 21 bases sitting between them. The CDR3 extends over 17 amino acids. From germline, CDR1 is SGHDT and CDR2 YYEEEE. Of note for this clone: Its specificity is unknown.

This sequence joins TRBV5-6 and TRBJ1-5, with a weak D call TRBD1 (5 bases). The specimen sequenced was PBMCs. This TCR was sampled from a woman between 40 and 55 years old in good health and CMV-seronegative. The CDR3 bases are TGTGCCAGCAGCTTGACGGGGGGTCGCGGGGCTGGGCAGCCCCAGCATTTT. It is translated as CASSLTGGRGAGQPQHF.